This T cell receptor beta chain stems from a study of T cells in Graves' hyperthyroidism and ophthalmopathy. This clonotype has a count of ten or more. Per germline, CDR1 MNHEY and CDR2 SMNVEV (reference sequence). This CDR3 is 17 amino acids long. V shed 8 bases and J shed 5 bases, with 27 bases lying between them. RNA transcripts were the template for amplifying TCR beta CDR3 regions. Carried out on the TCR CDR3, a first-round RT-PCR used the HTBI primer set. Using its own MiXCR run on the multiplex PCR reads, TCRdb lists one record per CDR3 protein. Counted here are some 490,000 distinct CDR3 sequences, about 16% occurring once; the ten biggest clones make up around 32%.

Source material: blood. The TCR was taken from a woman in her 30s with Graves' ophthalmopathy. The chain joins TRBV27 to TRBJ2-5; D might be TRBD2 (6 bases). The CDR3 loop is CASVDFGSGSRGETQYF. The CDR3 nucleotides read TGTGCCAGCGTCGACTTCGGAAGCGGGTCCCGTGGGGAGACCCAGTACTTC.